The source of this T cell receptor beta chain is a study of shared clonotypes between healthy human individuals. The wider study: Each donor's CD8 memory used one plate, CD8 naive two, each CD4 subset three.

Concerning this clone: The antigen is unknown.

Trimming cost V 4 bases and J 3 bases, with 10 bases left between them. The CDR3 sequence is 13 residues long. From germline, CDR1 is SQVTM and CDR2 ANQGSEA. Sequenced by immunoSEQ multiplex PCR; TCRdb stores in-frame clones only, minus some. The repertoire holds 700,000 to 950,000 clones, with around 96% as singletons. Terminally differentiated effector memory CD45RA+ cells were excluded by CCR7 positive selection of CD45RO-negative cells. Study donors comprised healthy, HIV-negative adults devoid of recent acute infection or vaccination. Study results and limitations: Sharing across four donors was highest in naive CD4 (roughly 5%) and lowest in memory CD8 (0.4%).

The specimen sequenced was naive CD8+ T cells sorted from blood. The gene calls are TRBV29-1 and TRBJ2-1, with D tentatively TRBD2 (5 bases). This TCR was recovered from a young man in good health. The CDR3 protein is CSVGGNNYNEQFF. In nucleotides, the CDR3 is TGCAGCGTTGGAGGGAACAACTACAATGAGCAGTTCTTC.